This TCR beta chain was sequenced during a study of blood T cell repertoires in COVID-19. For the study at large: Donors in the United States, Italy and Spain gave samples during acute or convalescent COVID-19. From T cells, B-cell-depleted T cells, or PBMCs came the material, which was cDNA or gDNA.

Source study methods: Amplified reference gene primers provided the basis for estimating nucleated cell counts. Assay: immunoSEQ multiplex PCR; the TCRdb copy retains only in-frame clones and omits some. V, J and clone size are taken as reported in that table, and D and trimming were inferred from the DNA itself. The repertoire holds some 300,000 clones, with about 90% as singletons. This clone was found a few times. The CDR3 spans 14 residues. Trimming at V came to 6 bases and at J to 0 bases, leaving 4 bases not matched to a gene. Germline CDR1 is ENHRY and CDR2 is SYGVKD. Input material: PBMCs or T cells enriched from blood (not recorded which). The TCR originated in a woman aged 30 to 39 who had recovered from COVID-19. The rearrangement uses TRBV10-3 and TRBJ2-7; 8 positions match TRBD1. Here the CDR3 reads CAIRGQGSSYEQYF. CDR3 DNA sequence: TGTGCCATCAGAGGACAGGGAAGCTCCTACGAGCAGTACTTC.